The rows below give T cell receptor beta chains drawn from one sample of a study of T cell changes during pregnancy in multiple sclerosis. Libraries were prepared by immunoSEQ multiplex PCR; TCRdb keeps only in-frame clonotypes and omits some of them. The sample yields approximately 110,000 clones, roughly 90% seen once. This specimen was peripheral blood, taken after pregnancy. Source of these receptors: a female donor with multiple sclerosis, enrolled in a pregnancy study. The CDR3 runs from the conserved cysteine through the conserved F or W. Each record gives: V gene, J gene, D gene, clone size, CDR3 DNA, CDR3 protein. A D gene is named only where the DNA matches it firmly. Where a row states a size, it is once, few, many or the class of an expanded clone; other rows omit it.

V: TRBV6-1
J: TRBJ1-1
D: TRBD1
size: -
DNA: TGTGCCAGCAGTGTCCGGGACAGGGGGGACACTGAAGCTTTCTTT
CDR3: CASSVRDRGDTEAFF

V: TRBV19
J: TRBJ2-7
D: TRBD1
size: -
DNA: TGTGCCAGTAGTCCGGGACAGGCTTCCTACGAGCAGTACTTC
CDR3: CASSPGQASYEQYF

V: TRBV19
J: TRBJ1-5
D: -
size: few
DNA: TGTGCCAGTAGTCTGAGACAGGTTAGCAATCAGCCCCAGCATTTT
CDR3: CASSLRQVSNQPQHF

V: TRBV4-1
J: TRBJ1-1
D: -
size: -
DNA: TGCGCCAGCAGCCCTCCAAGTAGCACTGAAGCTTTCTTT
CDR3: CASSPPSSTEAFF

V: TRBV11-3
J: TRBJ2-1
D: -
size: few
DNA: TGTGCCAGCAGCTTAGATACAGTAGAGCAGTTCTTC
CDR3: CASSLDTVEQFF

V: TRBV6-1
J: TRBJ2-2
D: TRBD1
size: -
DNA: TGTGCCAGCAGTGAAGGAGACAGGGATACCGGGGAGCTGTTTTTT
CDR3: CASSEGDRDTGELFF

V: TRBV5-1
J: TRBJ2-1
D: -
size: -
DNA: TGCGCCAGCAGCTTGGCTGTTGGTAGCTCCTACAATGAGCAGTTCTTC
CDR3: CASSLAVGSSYNEQFF

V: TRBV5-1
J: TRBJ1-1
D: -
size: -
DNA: TGCGCCAGCAGCTTGGTGCCAGAGAGGGACACTGAAGCTTTCTTT
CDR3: CASSLVPERDTEAFF

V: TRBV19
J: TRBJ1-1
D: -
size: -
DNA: TGTGCCAGTAGCAACAGGAGGGGGAACACTGAAGCTTTCTTT
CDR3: CASSNRRGNTEAFF

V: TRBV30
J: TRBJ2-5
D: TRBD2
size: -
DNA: TGTGCCTGGAGTTGGGCGGGGGGGTACCAAGAGACCCAGTACTTC
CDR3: CAWSWAGGYQETQYF

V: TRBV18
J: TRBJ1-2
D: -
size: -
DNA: TGTGCCAGCTCACCTCCCTCTTCGTTTGGCTACACCTTC
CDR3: CASSPPSSFGYTF

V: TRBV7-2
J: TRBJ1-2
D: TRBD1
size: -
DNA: TGTGCCAGCAGCTTAGGCAAGATAACAGGGGGTGGCTACACCTTC
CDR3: CASSLGKITGGGYTF

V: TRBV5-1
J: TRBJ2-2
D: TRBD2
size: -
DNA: TGCGCCAGCACAATTGTAGCGGGGGGGCCGACCGGGGAGCTGTTTTTT
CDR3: CASTIVAGGPTGELFF

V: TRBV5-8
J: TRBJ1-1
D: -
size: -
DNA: TGTGCCAGCAGCTGGGAGGGGATGGGGGGGACTGAAGCTTTCTTT
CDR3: CASSWEGMGGTEAFF

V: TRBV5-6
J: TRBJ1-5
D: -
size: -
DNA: TGTGCCAGCAGCTTGGGGACACCTAGCAATCAGCCCCAGCATTTT
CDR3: CASSLGTPSNQPQHF

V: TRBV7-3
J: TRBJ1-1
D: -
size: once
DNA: TGTGCCAGCAGCGAAGACGGGGGGGCGAACACTGAAGCTTTCTTT
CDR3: CASSEDGGANTEAFF

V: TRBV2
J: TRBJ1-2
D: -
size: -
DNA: TGTGCCAGCAGTCCCTTTGACAGAAATGGCTACACCTTC
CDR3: CASSPFDRNGYTF

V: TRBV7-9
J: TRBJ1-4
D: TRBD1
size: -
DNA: TGTGCCAGCAGCCGCCGGACAGGGTCAAGGAGTGAAAAACTGTTTTTT
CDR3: CASSRRTGSRSEKLFF

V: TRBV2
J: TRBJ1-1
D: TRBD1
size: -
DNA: TGTGCCAGCAGTGAACGCGCAGGGGGGTTGAACACTGAAGCTTTCTTT
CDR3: CASSERAGGLNTEAFF

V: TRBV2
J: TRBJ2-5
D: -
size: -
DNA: TGTGCCAGCAGCCGGACAGAAGAGACCCAGTACTTC
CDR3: CASSRTEETQYF